These T cell receptor beta chains were read from a single sample in a study of blood T cell repertoires in COVID-19. Repertoires were generated with immunoSEQ multiplex PCR, while TCRdb's copy carries only in-frame clones and drops some. The sample lists about 7,000 clones, about 88% seen once, with more than 9% in the top ten. Material: peripheral blood. The receptors come from a man aged 65 to 85 with active COVID-19. The CDR3 runs from the conserved cysteine through the conserved F or W. A D gene is named only where the DNA matches it firmly. A clone size is listed for some rows: how often the clone was seen (once, few, many), or a class if it is expanded.

len	v_gene	d_gene	j_gene	abundance	CDR3aa	CDR3nt
16	TRBV4-1	TRBD1	TRBJ2-7	NA	CASSQDVGQGIYEQYF	TGCGCCAGCAGCCAAGATGTGGGACAGGGAATCTACGAGCAGTACTTC
17	TRBV27	NA	TRBJ1-5	NA	CASSPKPAGLGNQPQHF	TGTGCCAGCTCCCCTAAACCGGCGGGGTTGGGGAATCAGCCCCAGCATTTT
13	TRBV19	NA	TRBJ1-1	NA	CASSKTVGTEAFF	TGTGCCAGTAGTAAGACAGTGGGCACTGAAGCTTTCTTT
14	TRBV6-1	NA	TRBJ1-4	NA	CASSDRGEGEKLFF	TGTGCCAGCAGTGACAGAGGGGAGGGGGAAAAACTGTTTTTT
17	TRBV4-1	NA	TRBJ2-3	NA	CASSHYQGPARGDTQYF	TGCGCCAGCAGCCATTATCAAGGACCTGCTCGGGGAGATACGCAGTATTTT
15	TRBV27	TRBD1	TRBJ2-1	NA	CASRVGQVTYNEQFF	TGTGCCAGCAGGGTCGGACAGGTAACCTACAATGAGCAGTTCTTC
20	TRBV5-8	TRBD1	TRBJ1-1	NA	CASSFTQTGTGGALNTEAFF	TGTGCCAGCAGCTTCACGCAAACCGGGACAGGGGGTGCTTTGAACACTGAAGCTTTCTTT
17	TRBV10-1	TRBD1	TRBJ1-5	NA	CASSPRTGIFGNQPQHF	TGCGCCAGCAGCCCTAGGACAGGGATTTTCGGCAATCAGCCCCAGCATTTT
13	TRBV12-3/TRBV12-4	NA	TRBJ1-1	NA	CASSPGWNTEAFF	TGTGCCAGCAGTCCGGGGTGGAACACTGAAGCTTTCTTT
16	TRBV4-3	TRBD2	TRBJ2-2	NA	CASSQEAGGDTGELFF	TGCGCCAGCAGCCAAGAAGCGGGGGGCGACACCGGGGAGCTGTTTTTT
16	TRBV11-1	NA	TRBJ2-2	NA	CASRYKPGDFTGELFF	TGTGCCAGCCGATATAAACCAGGGGATTTTACCGGGGAGCTGTTTTTT
12	TRBV29-1	NA	TRBJ1-2	NA	CSAVRSGGGYTF	TGCAGCGCCGTGAGATCGGGGGGTGGCTACACCTTC
12	TRBV5-1	NA	TRBJ2-1	NA	CASSLARDEQFF	TGCGCCAGCAGCTTGGCTAGAGATGAGCAGTTCTTC
15	TRBV18	NA	TRBJ1-1	once	CASSPSGTLNTEAFF	TGTGCCAGCTCACCCTCTGGGACATTGAACACTGAAGCTTTCTTT
13	TRBV15	NA	TRBJ2-2	NA	CATSITGTGELFF	TGTGCCACCAGTATTACCGGGACCGGGGAGCTGTTTTTT
13	TRBV2	NA	TRBJ2-3	NA	CASTQGSTDTQYF	TGTGCCAGCACTCAGGGTAGCACAGATACGCAGTATTTT
12	TRBV5-1	NA	TRBJ1-6	NA	CASSEVGSPLHF	TGCGCCAGCAGCGAGGTAGGATCACCCCTCCACTTT
17	TRBV5-3	NA	TRBJ2-1	NA	CATNRRSVQRGYNEQFF	TGTGCCACTAACCGGCGGTCTGTACAACGAGGCTACAATGAGCAGTTCTTC
15	TRBV7-8	NA	TRBJ2-7	NA	CASSVGDTASYEQYF	TGTGCCAGCAGCGTGGGGGACACCGCGTCCTACGAGCAGTACTTC
17	TRBV19	NA	TRBJ1-5	NA	CASKTTWGGSSNQPQHF	TGTGCCAGTAAAACAACATGGGGCGGATCGAGCAATCAGCCCCAGCATTTT
14	TRBV2	NA	TRBJ2-7	few	CASSERAGLREQYF	TGTGCCAGCAGTGAACGGGCGGGGCTGCGAGAGCAGTACTTC
14	TRBV21-1	NA	TRBJ2-7	NA	CASSKEDVGREQYF	TGTGCCAGCAGCAAAGAGGACGTGGGGAGGGAGCAGTACTTC
11	TRBV6-2/TRBV6-3	NA	TRBJ2-7	NA	CASSLLTQQYF	TGTGCCAGCAGTCTTCTAACGCAGCAGTACTTC